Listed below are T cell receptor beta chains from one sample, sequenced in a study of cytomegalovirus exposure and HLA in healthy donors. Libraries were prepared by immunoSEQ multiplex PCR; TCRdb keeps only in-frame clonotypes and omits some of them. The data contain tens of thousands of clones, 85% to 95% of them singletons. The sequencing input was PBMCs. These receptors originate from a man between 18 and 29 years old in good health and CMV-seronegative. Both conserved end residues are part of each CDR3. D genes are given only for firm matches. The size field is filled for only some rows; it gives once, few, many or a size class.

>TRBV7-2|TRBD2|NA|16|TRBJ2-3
TGTGCCAGCAGCCCGGGACTAGCGGGAGGATCAGATACGCAGTATTTT
CASSPGLAGGSDTQYF
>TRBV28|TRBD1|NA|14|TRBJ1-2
TGTGCCAGCAGTTTTCAGGGGGCTTCCTATGGCTACACCTTC
CASSFQGASYGYTF
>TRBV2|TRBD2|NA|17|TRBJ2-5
TGTGCCAGCAGTACCGGGACTAGCGGGACCCGGGAAGAGACCCAGTACTTC
CASSTGTSGTREETQYF
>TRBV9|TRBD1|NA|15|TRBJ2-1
TGTGCCAGCAGCGTAGCCAGGGGGCCCTACAATGAGCAGTTCTTC
CASSVARGPYNEQFF
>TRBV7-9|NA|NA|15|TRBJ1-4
TGTGCCAGCAGCTTGTGGCGGGGGCACGATGAAAAACTGTTTTTT
CASSLWRGHDEKLFF
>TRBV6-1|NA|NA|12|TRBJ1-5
TGTGCCAGCAGTGACGGGGTGCAGCCCCAGCATTTT
CASSDGVQPQHF
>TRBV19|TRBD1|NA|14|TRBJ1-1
TGTGCCAGTAGTATGCTCGGGACAGACACTGAAGCTTTCTTT
CASSMLGTDTEAFF
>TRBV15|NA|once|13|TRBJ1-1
TGTGCCACCAGCAGAGAGACAGGCACTGAAGCTTTCTTT
CATSRETGTEAFF
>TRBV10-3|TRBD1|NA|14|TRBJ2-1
TGTGCCACCGGCGCTGGACAGGGGAACAATGAGCAGTTCTTC
CATGAGQGNNEQFF
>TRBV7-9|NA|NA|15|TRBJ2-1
TGTGCCAGCAGCTCTCGACTAGAAGTCGACAATGAGCAGTTCTTC
CASSSRLEVDNEQFF
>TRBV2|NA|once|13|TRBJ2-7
TGTGCCAGCACTCGCAGGGAATTGGAAGAGCAGTACTTC
CASTRRELEEQYF
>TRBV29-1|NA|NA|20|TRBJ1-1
TGCAGCGTTGAGAAGATTCTCAGGAGTGGGGGCTCGAACATGAACACTGAAGCTTTCTTT
CSVEKILRSGGSNMNTEAFF
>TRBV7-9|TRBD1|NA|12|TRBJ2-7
TGTGCCAGCACTTTACAGGGGGCCGAGCAGTACTTC
CASTLQGAEQYF
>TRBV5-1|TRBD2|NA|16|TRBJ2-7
TGCGCCAGCAGCAGGAGGGTAGCGGGAACAAGGTACGAGCAGTACTTC
CASSRRVAGTRYEQYF
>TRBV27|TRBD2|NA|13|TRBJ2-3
TGTGCCAGCATTAGCGGGGGCACAGATACGCAGTATTTT
CASISGGTDTQYF
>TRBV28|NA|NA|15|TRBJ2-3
TGTGCCAGCAGTTTCTACCAGGGTGGGACAGATACGCAGTATTTT
CASSFYQGGTDTQYF
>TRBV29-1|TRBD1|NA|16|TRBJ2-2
TGCAGCGTTGAAGTTTGGGACAGGGTCAACACCGGGGAGCTGTTTTTT
CSVEVWDRVNTGELFF
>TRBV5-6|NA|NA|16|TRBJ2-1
TGTGCCAGCACCGGACTGGACAGATCTCCTACAAATGAGCAGTTCTTC
CASTGLDRSPTNEQFF
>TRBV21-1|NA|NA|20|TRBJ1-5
TGTGCCAGCAGCAAAACGTACCGGGACAGGGTGTTGTTAAGCAATCAGCCCCAGCATTTT
CASSKTYRDRVLLSNQPQHF
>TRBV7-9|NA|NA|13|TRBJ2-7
TGTGCCAGCAGCTTAGTCACAGGTTCCGAGCAGTACTTC
CASSLVTGSEQYF
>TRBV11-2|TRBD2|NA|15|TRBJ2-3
TGTGCCAGCAGCTTAGCGACTAGCCGCGCAGATACGCAGTATTTT
CASSLATSRADTQYF
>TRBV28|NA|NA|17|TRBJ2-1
TGTGCCAGCAGTTTTTACAGCACTCTAAGCTCCTACAATGAGCAGTTCTTC
CASSFYSTLSSYNEQFF
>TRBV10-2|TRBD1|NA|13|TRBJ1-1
TGCGCCAGCAGCGGGACAGTGAACACTGAAGCTTTCTTT
CASSGTVNTEAFF
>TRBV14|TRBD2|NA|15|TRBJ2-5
TGTGCCAGCAGCTCCCTTCTAGCGGTCCAAGAGACCCAGTACTTC
CASSSLLAVQETQYF
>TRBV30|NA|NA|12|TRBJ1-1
TGTGCCTGGAGTGTAGATCCAGGGGATGCTTTCTTT
CAWSVDPGDAFF
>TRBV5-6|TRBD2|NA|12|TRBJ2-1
TGTGCCAGCAGCTTCCTAGCGGGACCCCAGTTCTTC
CASSFLAGPQFF
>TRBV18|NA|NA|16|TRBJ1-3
TGTGCCAGCTCACCTACCCTCACAGGGTACGGAAACACCATATATTTT
CASSPTLTGYGNTIYF
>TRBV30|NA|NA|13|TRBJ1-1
TGTGCCTGGAGACGGTTAACAGGCACTGAAGCTTTCTTT
CAWRRLTGTEAFF
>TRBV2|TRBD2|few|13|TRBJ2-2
TGTGCCAGCAGCTTAGGACTAGCCGGGGAGCTGTTTTTT
CASSLGLAGELFF
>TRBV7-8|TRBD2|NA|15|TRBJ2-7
TGTGCCAGCTCGGGGGCTAGCGGGAGAATCTACGAGCAGTACTTC
CASSGASGRIYEQYF
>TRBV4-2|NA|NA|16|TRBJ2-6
TGTGCCAGCAGCCAAGAGGCGGGTTCTGGGGCCAACGTCCTGACTTTC
CASSQEAGSGANVLTF
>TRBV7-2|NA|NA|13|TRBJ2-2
TGTGCCAGCAGCTTAGAGAGTACCGGGGAGCTGTTTTTT
CASSLESTGELFF
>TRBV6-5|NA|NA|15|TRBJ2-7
TGTGCCAGCACTATAGGGGGATTTCCCTCCTACGAGCAGTACTTC
CASTIGGFPSYEQYF
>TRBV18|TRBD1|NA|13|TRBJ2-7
TGTGCCAGCTCTACAGGGACAGTAGGGGAGCAGTACTTC
CASSTGTVGEQYF
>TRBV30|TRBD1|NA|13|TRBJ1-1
TGTGCCTGGACGGGACAGACGAACACTGAAGCTTTCTTT
CAWTGQTNTEAFF
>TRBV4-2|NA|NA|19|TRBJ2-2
TGTGCCAGCAGCCAAGATGTCGGAAGGGGATACGCGAACACCGGGGAGCTGTTTTTT
CASSQDVGRGYANTGELFF
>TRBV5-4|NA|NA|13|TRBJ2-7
TGTGCCAGCAGCTTACAGGGTAACTACGAGCAGTACTTC
CASSLQGNYEQYF
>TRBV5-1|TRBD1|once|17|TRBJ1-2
TGCGCCAGCAGCTTGGGAAACCGGGACAGGGAAAACTATGGCTACACCTTC
CASSLGNRDRENYGYTF
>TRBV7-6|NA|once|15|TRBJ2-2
TGTGCCAGCAGCTTAGCGGGACAAGGGGGCGGGGAGCTGTTTTTT
CASSLAGQGGGELFF
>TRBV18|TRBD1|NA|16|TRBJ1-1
TGTGCCAGCTCCCCCCGCGGACAGGGAGTAACCACTGAAGCTTTCTTT
CASSPRGQGVTTEAFF
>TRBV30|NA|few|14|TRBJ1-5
TGTGCCTGGAGTGTAAACAGGGACAATCAGCCCCAGCATTTT
CAWSVNRDNQPQHF
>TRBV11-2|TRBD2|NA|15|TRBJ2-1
TGTGCCAGCAGCTTAAGTGGTAGCGGGGGGGGTGAGCAGTTCTTC
CASSLSGSGGGEQFF
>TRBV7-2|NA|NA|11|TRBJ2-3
TGTGCCAGCAGCTCGACAGATACGCAGTATTTT
CASSSTDTQYF
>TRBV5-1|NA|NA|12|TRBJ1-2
TGCGCCAGCAGCTTAGACAGATATGGCTACACCTTC
CASSLDRYGYTF
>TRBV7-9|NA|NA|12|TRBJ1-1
TGTGCCAGCAGCCAAAGTGAGACTGAAGCTTTCTTT
CASSQSETEAFF
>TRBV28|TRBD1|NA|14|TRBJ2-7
TGTGCCAGCAGTGGGCGGGACAGGGTCGCCGAGCAGTACTTC
CASSGRDRVAEQYF
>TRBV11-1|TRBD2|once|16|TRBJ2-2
TGTGCCAGCACCTGGGAACTAGCGGGAGGAGCCGGGGAGCTGTTTTTT
CASTWELAGGAGELFF
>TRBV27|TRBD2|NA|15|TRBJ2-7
TGTGCCAGCAGTCGGCGGGAGGGATTCCCCTACGAGCAGTACTTC
CASSRREGFPYEQYF